Following are 10 T cell receptor beta chains from one sample sequenced in a study of early T cells in non-severe SARS-CoV-2 infection. TCRdb itself ran the 5' RACE reads through MiXCR, one entry per CDR3 protein. Among tens of thousands of distinct CDR3 sequences listed, approximately 10% were seen once. Sequencing used whole blood, obtained at baseline. These receptors were collected from an adult who was a healthcare worker with PCR-confirmed SARS-CoV-2 infection or an uninfected control (not recorded which).

The chain carries TRBV6-2 or TRBV6-3 and TRBJ2-3, with a tentative D call TRBD1 (5 bases). V was cut by 2 bases and J by 5 bases, with 8 bases left in between. The CDR3 consists of 13 residues. The germline CDR1 and CDR2 sequences are MNHEY and SVGEGT. CDR3: CASSYRQGDTQYF. In DNA, the CDR3 is TGTGCCAGCAGTTACCGGCAGGGAGATACGCAGTATTTT.

The chain has TRBV3-1 and TRBJ1-1; D is perhaps TRBD1 (5 bases). With 0 bases removed from V and 11 bases from J, the gap between germline ends came to 13 bases. Germline V gene sequence: CDR1 LGHDT, CDR2 YNNKEL (reference sequence). This CDR3 has 13 amino acids. The CDR3 region is CASSQDSRGWAFF. The CDR3 nucleotides are TGTGCCAGCAGCCAAGATTCTCGGGGGTGGGCTTTCTTT.

This clonotype was seen a few times. V is TRBV12-3 or TRBV12-4 and J is TRBJ1-6; no firm D call. With 0 bases removed from V and 14 bases from J, the gap between germline ends came to 8 bases. The CDR3 sequence is 12 residues long. In DNA form, the CDR3 reads TGTGCCAGCAGTTTAGCAGGAGTATCCCTCCACTTT. Its translation: CASSLAGVSLHF.

On this clonotype: With a much larger clone just one base away, this may be a read error. The V and J genes are TRBV20-1 and TRBJ1-5; D not certain. The CDR3 contains 14 residues. Germline values: CDR1 DFQATT, CDR2 SNEGSKA (reference sequence). The CDR3 here is CSARGPGSNRPQHF. The CDR3 bases are TGCAGTGCTAGAGGCCCTGGTAGCAATCGGCCCCAGCATTTT.

This clonotype was counted between two and nine times. The rearrangement uses TRBV6-5 and TRBJ1-1, with D uncertain. V shed 0 bases and J shed 6 bases, with 8 bases lying between them. From germline, CDR1 is MNHEY and CDR2 SVGAGI. The CDR3 is made up of 13 amino acids. CDR3 amino acids: CASSYSAGPEAFF. CDR3 nucleotide sequence: TGTGCCAGCAGTTACTCGGCGGGCCCTGAAGCTTTCTTT.

V usage is TRBV29-1 and J usage is TRBJ1-1, with D possibly matching TRBD1 (6 bases). Per germline, CDR1 SQVTM and CDR2 ANQGSEA. V lost 0 bases and J lost 1, with 12 bases in between. CDR3 length: 15 amino acids. The CDR3 nucleotides are TGCAGCGTTGAAGATTGGTGGGGGGCGAACACTGAAGCTTTCTTT. Protein sequence: CSVEDWWGANTEAFF.

This clonotype was observed a handful of times. V usage is TRBV30 and J usage is TRBJ1-2, with D possibly TRBD1 on 6 matching bases. This CDR3 is 18 amino acids long. CDR1 is GTSNPN, CDR2 SVGIG, per germline (reference sequence). With 0 bases removed from V and 0 bases from J, the gap between germline ends came to 20 bases. This CDR3 reads CAWSVPGLGGKANYGYTF. CDR3 DNA: TGTGCCTGGAGTGTACCCGGGCTAGGGGGGAAAGCTAACTATGGCTACACCTTC.

This clonotype appeared many times. The rearrangement links TRBV4-1 to TRBJ1-6; D perhaps matches TRBD1 (6 bases). CDR3 length equals 17 residues. Germline loops: CDR1 MGHRA, CDR2 YSYEKL. V lost 1 base and J 7 bases, leaving 17 bases between the germline ends. CDR3: CASSQAPRQDKNSPLHF. The CDR3 DNA follows: TGCGCCAGCAGCCAAGCCCCCCGACAGGATAAAAATTCACCCCTCCACTTT.

The gene calls are TRBV2 and TRBJ1-3; TRBD1 is a possible D gene (5 bases). V was cut by 7 bases and J by 4 bases, with 14 bases left in between. The CDR3 totals 14 residues. CDR1 SNHLY and CDR2 FYNNEI come from the germline V gene. CDR3 DNA: TGTGCCAGCATAGGGACGGCTGACGGAAACACCATATATTTT. Translated: CASIGTADGNTIYF.

CDR3 sequence (DNA): TGTGCCTGGAGCCCGGGGATAGTGGGTGAGCAGTTCTTC. Translation: CAWSPGIVGEQFF. The chain has TRBV30 and TRBJ2-1; tentatively, D is TRBD2 (5 bases). Per the germline V gene, CDR1 is GTSNPN and CDR2 is SVGIG (reference sequence). The CDR3 has 13 residues. The V and J ends lost 3 bases and 9 bases respectively, with 15 bases between them.